This T cell receptor (beta chain) originates from a study of T cells in Graves' hyperthyroidism and ophthalmopathy (dated by TCRdb to between 2018 and 2020). General notes on the study: Peripheral blood was collected at initial diagnosis, before any treatment. To identify distinguishing TCR V-J signatures, a discovery cohort of around 98 patients was used, comprising some 45 with Graves' ophthalmopathy and approximately 58 with stable Graves' hyperthyroidism. Prospective prediction of ophthalmopathy was tested in an independent validation cohort of approximately 19 hyperthyroidism patients and 15 to 17 patients who later progressed to ophthalmopathy. The 100 or so discovery patients were randomly split 7:3 into training and test sets. The study also compared thyroid tissue and blood T-cell repertoires from about six Graves' hyperthyroidism patients. After sampling, hyperthyroidism patients received methimazole starting at 30 mg daily, and ophthalmopathy patients received high-dose intravenous methylprednisolone. The paper describes TCR Vbeta CDR3 sequencing of 135 peripheral blood samples, made up of 43 ophthalmopathy patients, roughly 80 hyperthyroidism patients and about 17 progressor patients. Overall study outcomes, separate from this receptor: In validation, the model predicted progression to ophthalmopathy with 55% to 71% sensitivity and 72% to 75% specificity, a median of 6.5 months before onset. Blood samples also contained most of the expanded thyroid clonotypes (frequency above 0.001), which suggests that blood repertoires may reflect thyroid immune responses. A 13 V-J signature model separated ophthalmopathy from stable hyperthyroidism, with roughly 88% sensitivity and roughly 81% specificity in cross-validation and 80%/75% in testing. No statistical method was used to set the sample size in advance, and investigators knew the group allocation.

The TCR beta CDR3 regions were amplified from RNA transcripts. For the first round of RT-PCR on the TCR CDR3, the HTBI primer set was used together with the Qiagen OneStep RT-PCR kit. Libraries were constructed in a second round of multiplex PCR, after which size selection and purification were performed. Sequencing of the libraries was done on an Illumina HiSeq2000 using paired-end 100 bp reads. As for the authors' bioinformatics: SOAPnuke was used to process the raw data, throwing out any read that contained adapters or uncalled bases, had a mean Phred below 15, or lacked an exact constant-primer or identifier match. High-quality paired reads were merged with COPE v1.2.5, and unique nucleotide sequences were defined as clonotypes. MiTCR v1.1 was used to align clonotypes to the IMGT TRBV, TRBD and TRBJ reference segments. Analysis was restricted to V-J combinations with a frequency above 0.0001, which covered approximately 99% of repertoires. The TCS score was defined as F50 (clonal expansion) divided by E x V (chaos), with BLOSUM62-based TCRdist calculated between CDR3 peptides within each V-J. Welch's t-statistics and random forest reduced around 510 V-J features to 10 to 15, which were used in a naive Bayes classifier (R e1071). TCRdb trimmed the raw reads at Q25, called clones with MiXCR and kept productive beta chains. One record per CDR3 amino acid sequence lists the most common genes and DNA. For this entry, the V and J calls and clone size follow TCRdb and not the study's own pipeline. For this sample there are under 650,000 distinct CDR3 sequences; under 20% appear just once. Around 4% of the sample comes from the top ten.

Stable Graves' hyperthyroidism was defined as the absence of progression to ophthalmopathy over 18 months of follow-up. Hyperthyroidism patients were newly diagnosed, with disease duration under 2 months, and aged 18 to 65 years. The study excluded patients with uncontrolled infections, other autoimmune diseases, pregnancy or lactation. Clinical symptoms, serum thyroxine and TRAb, thyroid ultrasound, and orbital computed tomography formed the basis for the diagnoses. Ficoll-Paque density gradient centrifugation was used to isolate PBMCs from approximately 11 ml of fresh peripheral blood. Total RNA was extracted with Trizol reagent, and quality was checked on an Agilent 2100 Bioanalyzer. Note on this clonotype: This clone's antigen is unknown. The junction departs from the called germline gene at one end, perhaps through a read error.

The germline V gene encodes CDR1 GTSNPN and CDR2 SVGIG (reference sequence). The CDR3 starts with the cysteine, ends with the phenylalanine, and has 13 residues. The kept DNA is CDR3 alone, 39 bases in frame from the first base. The sequenced sample consisted of blood. The sequence was collected from a young woman with Graves' hyperthyroidism. The rearranged segments are TRBV30 and TRBJ2-1; 7 bases in between match TRBD2. The CDR3 in this case is CAGRGLGGNEQFF. The nucleotides are TGTGCCGGGAGGGGACTGGGGGGCAATGAGCAGTTCTTC.